These T cell receptor beta chains were read from a single sample in a study of chemoradiotherapy in HPV16-positive cancers. Produced via immunoSEQ multiplex PCR; TCRdb's table is partial and in-frame only. The table shows under 20,000 clones, with more than 60% occurring only once. This material was collected from a patient who underwent chemoradiotherapy. Every receptor here comes from a human donor with HPV-associated anogenital cancer. Each CDR3 is given with its conserved first and last residue. The order of the fields is V gene, clone size, J gene, D gene, CDR3 DNA, CDR3 protein. A D gene is named only where the DNA matches it firmly. Rows may omit the clone size; those that give it use once, few, many or a size class.

V: TRBV5-1; size: .; J: TRBJ1-1; D: .; DNA: TGCGCCAGCAGCTTGGCCGTGATCGGGGCTGGTGAAGCTTTCTTT; CDR3: CASSLAVIGAGEAFF
V: TRBV5-8; size: .; J: TRBJ2-7; D: TRBD1; DNA: TGTGCCAGCAGCTTGGATTTTTCAGGGGGCTCCTACGAGCAGTACTTC; CDR3: CASSLDFSGGSYEQYF
V: TRBV15; size: once; J: TRBJ1-2; D: TRBD1; DNA: TGTGCCACCAGCATGGGACAGGCGAACTATGGCTACACCTTC; CDR3: CATSMGQANYGYTF
V: TRBV6-6; size: .; J: TRBJ1-1; D: .; DNA: TGTGCCAGCAGTTATCCATCCACTGAAGCTTTCTTT; CDR3: CASSYPSTEAFF
V: TRBV5-4; size: .; J: TRBJ2-5; D: .; DNA: TGTGCCAGCAGCCTCCAAGAGACCCAGTACTTC; CDR3: CASSLQETQYF
V: TRBV2; size: .; J: TRBJ1-5; D: .; DNA: TGTGCCAGCAAAACCCCGGGACCGGGCAATCAGCCCCAGCATTTT; CDR3: CASKTPGPGNQPQHF
V: TRBV10-3; size: .; J: TRBJ2-3; D: .; DNA: TGTGCCATCAGTGAAAGGGTGGATACGCAGTATTTT; CDR3: CAISERVDTQYF
V: TRBV5-1; size: .; J: TRBJ1-1; D: .; DNA: TGCGCCAGCAGCTTGGTGGCAGGGGATAGGACTGAAGCTTTCTTT; CDR3: CASSLVAGDRTEAFF
V: TRBV4-2; size: few; J: TRBJ2-7; D: TRBD1; DNA: TGTGCCAGCAGCCAACTGGGACAGGTGACCTACGAGCAGTACTTC; CDR3: CASSQLGQVTYEQYF
V: TRBV5-1; size: .; J: TRBJ2-5; D: .; DNA: TGCGCCAGCAGCTTGGCCCACAGCCAAGAGACCCAGTACTTC; CDR3: CASSLAHSQETQYF
V: TRBV4-3; size: .; J: TRBJ2-5; D: TRBD2; DNA: TGCGCCAGCAGCCAAGAGGGCGGGGGGAGAGAGACCCAGTACTTC; CDR3: CASSQEGGGRETQYF
V: TRBV6-5; size: .; J: TRBJ1-1; D: .; DNA: TGTGCCAGCAGTTACTCGACGCGACCGAAGTCTGAAGCTTTCTTT; CDR3: CASSYSTRPKSEAFF
V: TRBV5-1; size: .; J: TRBJ1-1; D: .; DNA: TGCGCCAGCAGTTCGTCGGTTGAAGCTTTCTTT; CDR3: CASSSSVEAFF
V: TRBV18; size: few; J: TRBJ2-1; D: TRBD2; DNA: TGTGCCAGCTCATCTCCACCTCGCGGGGGCTCCTACAATGAGCAGTTCTTC; CDR3: CASSSPPRGGSYNEQFF
V: TRBV6-5; size: few; J: TRBJ1-4; D: .; DNA: TGTGCCAGCAGTCTCGGGACCGCAAATGAAAAACTGTTTTTT; CDR3: CASSLGTANEKLFF
V: TRBV18; size: few; J: TRBJ1-2; D: .; DNA: TGTGCCAGCTCGGTCGGACAGAACCCTTATGGCTACACCTTC; CDR3: CASSVGQNPYGYTF
V: TRBV9; size: .; J: TRBJ1-1; D: .; DNA: TGTGCCAGCAGTCTCGGGAACAACGGGGAAGCTTTCTTT; CDR3: CASSLGNNGEAFF